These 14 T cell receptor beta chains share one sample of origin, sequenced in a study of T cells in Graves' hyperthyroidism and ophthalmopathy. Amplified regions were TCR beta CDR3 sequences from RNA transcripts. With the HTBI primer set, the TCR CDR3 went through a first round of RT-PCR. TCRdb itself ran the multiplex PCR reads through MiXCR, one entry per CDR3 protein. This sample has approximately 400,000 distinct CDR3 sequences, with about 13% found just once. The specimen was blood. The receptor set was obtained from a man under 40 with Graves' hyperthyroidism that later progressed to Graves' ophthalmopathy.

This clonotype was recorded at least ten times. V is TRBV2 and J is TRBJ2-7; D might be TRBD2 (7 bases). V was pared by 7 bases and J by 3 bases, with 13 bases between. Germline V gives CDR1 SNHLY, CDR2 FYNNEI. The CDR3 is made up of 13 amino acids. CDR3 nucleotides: TGTGCCAGCACACTCGGGGGGCTCTACGAGCAGTACTTC. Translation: CASTLGGLYEQYF. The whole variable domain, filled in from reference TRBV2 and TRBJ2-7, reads EPEVTQTPSHQVTQMGQEVILRCVPISNHLYFYWYRQILGQKVEFLVSFYNNEISEKSEIFDDQFSVERPDGSNFTLKIRSTKLEDSAMYFCASTLGGLYEQYFGPGTRLTVT.

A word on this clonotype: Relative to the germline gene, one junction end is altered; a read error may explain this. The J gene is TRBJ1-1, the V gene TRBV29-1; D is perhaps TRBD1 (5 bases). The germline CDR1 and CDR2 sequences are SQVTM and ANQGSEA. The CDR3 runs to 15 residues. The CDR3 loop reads CSAEDAGAGNTEAFF. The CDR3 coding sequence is TGCAGCGCTGAAGACGCCGGGGCGGGGAACACTGAAGCTTTCTTT. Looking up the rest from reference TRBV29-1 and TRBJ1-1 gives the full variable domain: SAVISQKPSRDICQRGTSLTIQCQVDSQVTMMFWYRQQPGQSLTLIATANQGSEATYESGFVIDKFPISRPNLTFSTLTVSNMSPEDSSIYLCSAEDAGAGNTEAFFGQGTRLTVV.

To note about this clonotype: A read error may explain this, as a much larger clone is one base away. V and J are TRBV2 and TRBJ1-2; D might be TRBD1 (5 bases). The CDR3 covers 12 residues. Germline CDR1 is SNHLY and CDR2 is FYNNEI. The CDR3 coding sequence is TGTGACATCACGGGGGGGGTCGAAGGCTACACCTTC. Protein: CDITGGVEGYTF.

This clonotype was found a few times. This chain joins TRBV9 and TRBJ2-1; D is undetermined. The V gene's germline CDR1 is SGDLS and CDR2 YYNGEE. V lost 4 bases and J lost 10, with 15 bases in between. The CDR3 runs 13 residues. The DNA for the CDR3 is TGTGCCAGCAGCTTACTGCACGGAAGAGAGCAGTTCTTC. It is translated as CASSLLHGREQFF.

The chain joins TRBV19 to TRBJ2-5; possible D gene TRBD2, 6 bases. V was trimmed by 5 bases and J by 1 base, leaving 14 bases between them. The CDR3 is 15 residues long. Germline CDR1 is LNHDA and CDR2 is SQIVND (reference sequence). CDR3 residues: CASSLGSGPQETQYF. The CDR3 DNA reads TGTGCCAGTAGTCTAGGCAGCGGGCCCCAAGAGACCCAGTACTTC.

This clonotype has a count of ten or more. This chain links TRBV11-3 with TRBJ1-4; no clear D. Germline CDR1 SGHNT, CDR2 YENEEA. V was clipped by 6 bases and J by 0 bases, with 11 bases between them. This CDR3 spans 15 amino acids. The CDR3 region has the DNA TGTGCCAGCAGTACGAGGAGTACAACTAATGAAAAACTGTTTTTT. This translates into CASSTRSTTNEKLFF.

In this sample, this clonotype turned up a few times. The CDR3 reads CASSLDGTSVNEQFF. CDR3 coding DNA: TGTGCCAGCAGCTTAGATGGGACTAGCGTAAATGAGCAGTTCTTC. This chain connects TRBV13 to TRBJ2-1, with 10 bases matching TRBD2. V gave up 1 base and J gave up 7 bases; unmatched junction bases: 4. The germline gives CDR1 PRHDT, CDR2 FYEKMQ (reference sequence). The CDR3 contains 15 residues. The variable domain in full, with the rest retrieved from reference TRBV13 and TRBJ2-1, is AAGVIQSPRHLIKEKRETATLKCYPIPRHDTVYWYQQGPGQDPQFLISFYEKMQSDKGSIPDRFSAQQFSDYHSELNMSSLELGDSALYFCASSLDGTSVNEQFFGPGTRLTVL.

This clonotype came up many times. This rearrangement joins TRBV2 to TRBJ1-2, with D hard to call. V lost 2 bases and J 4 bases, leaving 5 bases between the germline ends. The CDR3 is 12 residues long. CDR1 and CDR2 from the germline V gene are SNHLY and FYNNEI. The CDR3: CASSEQVYGYTF. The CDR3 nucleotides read TGTGCCAGCAGTGAACAGGTCTATGGCTACACCTTC.

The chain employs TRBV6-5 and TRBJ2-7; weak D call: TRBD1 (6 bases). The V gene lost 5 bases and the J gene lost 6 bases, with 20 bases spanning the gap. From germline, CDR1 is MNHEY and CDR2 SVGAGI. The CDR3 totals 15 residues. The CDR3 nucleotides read TGTGCCAGCAGTAACGACATGGCAGGGGTGCGCGAGCAGTACTTC. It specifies CASSNDMAGVREQYF.

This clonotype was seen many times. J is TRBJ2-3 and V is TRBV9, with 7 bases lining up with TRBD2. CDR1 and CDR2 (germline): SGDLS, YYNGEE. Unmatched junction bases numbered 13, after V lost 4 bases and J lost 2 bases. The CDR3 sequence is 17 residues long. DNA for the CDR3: TGTGCCAGCAGCCCCCCCCCAGCGGGGTCATACACAGATACGCAGTATTTT. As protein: CASSPPPAGSYTDTQYF.

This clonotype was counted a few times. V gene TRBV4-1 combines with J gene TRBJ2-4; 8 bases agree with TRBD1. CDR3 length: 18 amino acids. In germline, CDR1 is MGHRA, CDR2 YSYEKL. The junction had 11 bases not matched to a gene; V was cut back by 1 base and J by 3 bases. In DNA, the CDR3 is TGCGCCAGCAGCCAAGGAATTGCAGGGGGCGTTGGCAAAAACATTCAGTACTTC. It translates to CASSQGIAGGVGKNIQYF.

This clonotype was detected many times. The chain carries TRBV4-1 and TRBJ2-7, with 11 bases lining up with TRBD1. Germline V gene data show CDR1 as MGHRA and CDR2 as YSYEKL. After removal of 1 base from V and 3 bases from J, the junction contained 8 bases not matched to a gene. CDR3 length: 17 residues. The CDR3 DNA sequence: TGCGCCAGCAGCCAAGGAACCCTTGGGACAGGGGGCTACGAGCAGTACTTC. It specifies CASSQGTLGTGGYEQYF.

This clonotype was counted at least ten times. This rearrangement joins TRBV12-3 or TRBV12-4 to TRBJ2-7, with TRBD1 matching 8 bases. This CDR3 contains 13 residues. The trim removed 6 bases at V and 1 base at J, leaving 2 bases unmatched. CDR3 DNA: TGTGCCAGCAGGACAGGGGTGTCCTACGAGCAGTACTTC. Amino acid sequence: CASRTGVSYEQYF.

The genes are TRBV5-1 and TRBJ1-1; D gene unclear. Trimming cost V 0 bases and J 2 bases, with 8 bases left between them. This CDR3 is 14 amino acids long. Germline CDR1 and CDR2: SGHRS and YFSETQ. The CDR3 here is CASSLAAENTEAFF. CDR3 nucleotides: TGCGCCAGCAGCTTGGCGGCAGAAAACACTGAAGCTTTCTTT.